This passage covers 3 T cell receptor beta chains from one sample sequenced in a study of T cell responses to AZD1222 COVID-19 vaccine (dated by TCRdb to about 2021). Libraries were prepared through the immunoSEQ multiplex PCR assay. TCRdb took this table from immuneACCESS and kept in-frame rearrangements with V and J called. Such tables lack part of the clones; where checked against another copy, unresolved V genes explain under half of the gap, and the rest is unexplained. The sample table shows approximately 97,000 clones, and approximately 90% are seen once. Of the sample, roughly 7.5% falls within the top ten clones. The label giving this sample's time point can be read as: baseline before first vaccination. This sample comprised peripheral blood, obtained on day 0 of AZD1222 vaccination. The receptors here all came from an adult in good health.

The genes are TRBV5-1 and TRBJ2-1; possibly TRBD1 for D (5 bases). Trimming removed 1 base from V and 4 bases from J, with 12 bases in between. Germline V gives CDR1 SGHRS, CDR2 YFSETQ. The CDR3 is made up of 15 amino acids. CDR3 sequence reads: CASSLLNRRYNEQFF. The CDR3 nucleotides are TGCGCCAGCAGCTTGTTAAACAGGCGGTACAATGAGCAGTTCTTC.

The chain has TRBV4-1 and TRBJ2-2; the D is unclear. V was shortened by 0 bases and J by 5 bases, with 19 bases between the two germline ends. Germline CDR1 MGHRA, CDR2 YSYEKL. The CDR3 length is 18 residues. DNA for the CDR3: TGCGCCAGCAGCCAAGATCGATTTGGTGTTAGAGGTACCGGGGAGCTGTTTTTT. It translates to CASSQDRFGVRGTGELFF.

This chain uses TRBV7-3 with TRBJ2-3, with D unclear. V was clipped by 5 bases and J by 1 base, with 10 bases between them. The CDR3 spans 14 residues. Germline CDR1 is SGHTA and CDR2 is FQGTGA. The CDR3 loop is CASSPPGGTDTQYF. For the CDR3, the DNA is TGTGCCAGCAGCCCCCCCGGAGGCACAGATACGCAGTATTTT.